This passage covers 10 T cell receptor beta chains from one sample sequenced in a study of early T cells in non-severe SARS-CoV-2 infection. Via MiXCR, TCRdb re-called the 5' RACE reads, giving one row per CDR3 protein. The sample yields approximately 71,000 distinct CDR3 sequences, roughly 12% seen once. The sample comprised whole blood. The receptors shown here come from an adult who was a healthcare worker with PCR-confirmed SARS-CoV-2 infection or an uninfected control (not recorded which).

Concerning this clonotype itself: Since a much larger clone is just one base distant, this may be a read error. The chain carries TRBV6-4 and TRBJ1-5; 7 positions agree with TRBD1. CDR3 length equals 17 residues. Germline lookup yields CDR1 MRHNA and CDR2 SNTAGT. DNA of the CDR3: TGTGCCAGCAGTGGGGGACAGTCATCCACTACGAGTCAGACCCAGCATTTT. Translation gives CASSGGQSSTTSQTQHF.

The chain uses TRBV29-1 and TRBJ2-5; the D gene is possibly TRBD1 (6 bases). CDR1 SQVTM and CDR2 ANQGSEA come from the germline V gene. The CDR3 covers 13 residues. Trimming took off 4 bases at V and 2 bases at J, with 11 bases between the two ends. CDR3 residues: CSVAGAGQETQYF. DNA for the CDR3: TGCAGCGTTGCAGGGGCAGGGCAAGAGACCCAGTACTTC. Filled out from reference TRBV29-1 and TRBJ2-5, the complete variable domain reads SAVISQKPSRDICQRGTSLTIQCQVDSQVTMMFWYRQQPGQSLTLIATANQGSEATYESGFVIDKFPISRPNLTFSTLTVSNMSPEDSSIYLCSVAGAGQETQYFGPGTRLLVL.

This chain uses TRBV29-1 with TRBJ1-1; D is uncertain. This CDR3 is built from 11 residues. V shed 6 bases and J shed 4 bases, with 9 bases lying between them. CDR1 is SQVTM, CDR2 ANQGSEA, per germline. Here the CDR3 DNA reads TGCAGCGTAGCGAAGGGCACTGAAGCTTTCTTT. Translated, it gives CSVAKGTEAFF.

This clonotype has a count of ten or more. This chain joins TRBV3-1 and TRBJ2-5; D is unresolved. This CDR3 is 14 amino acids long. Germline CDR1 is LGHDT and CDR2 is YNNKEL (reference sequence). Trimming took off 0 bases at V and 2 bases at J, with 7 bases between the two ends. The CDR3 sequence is CASSQDRRQETQYF. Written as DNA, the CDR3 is TGTGCCAGCAGCCAAGACAGGCGTCAAGAGACCCAGTACTTC.

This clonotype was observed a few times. In DNA, the CDR3 is TGTGCCAGCAGTTACTCGACCGGCAGGGCGGGGCAGCCCCAGCATTTT. Amino acids: CASSYSTGRAGQPQHF. The chain carries TRBV6-2 or TRBV6-3 and TRBJ1-5; the D gene is possibly TRBD1 (5 bases). Germline CDR1 and CDR2: MNHEY and SVGEGT. Trimming left V 0 bases short and J 7 bases short, with 16 bases between. This CDR3 contains 16 residues.

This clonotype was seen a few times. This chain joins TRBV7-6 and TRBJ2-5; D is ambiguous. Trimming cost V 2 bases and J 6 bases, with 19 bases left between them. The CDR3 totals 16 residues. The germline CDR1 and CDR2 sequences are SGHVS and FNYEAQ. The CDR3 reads CASSLQGPQWVQTQYF. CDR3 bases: TGTGCCAGCAGCTTACAAGGACCCCAATGGGTACAGACCCAGTACTTC.

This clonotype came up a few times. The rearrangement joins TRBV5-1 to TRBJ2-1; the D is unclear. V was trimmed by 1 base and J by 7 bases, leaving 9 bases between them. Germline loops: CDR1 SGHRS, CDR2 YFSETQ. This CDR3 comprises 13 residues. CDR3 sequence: CASSLSSANEQFF. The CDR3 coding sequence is TGCGCCAGCAGCTTGTCATCCGCGAATGAGCAGTTCTTC.

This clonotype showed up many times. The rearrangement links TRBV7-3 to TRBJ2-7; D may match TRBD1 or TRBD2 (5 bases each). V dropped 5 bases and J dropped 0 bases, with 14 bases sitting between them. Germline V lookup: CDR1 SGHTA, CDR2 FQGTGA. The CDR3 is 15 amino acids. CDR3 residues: CASSPRARGSYEQYF. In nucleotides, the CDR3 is TGTGCCAGCAGCCCACGGGCGAGGGGCTCCTACGAGCAGTACTTC.

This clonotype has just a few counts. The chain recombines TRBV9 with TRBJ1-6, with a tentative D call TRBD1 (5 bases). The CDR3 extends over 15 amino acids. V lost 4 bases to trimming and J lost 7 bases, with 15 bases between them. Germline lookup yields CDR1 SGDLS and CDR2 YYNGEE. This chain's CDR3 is CASSPRLGGNSPLHF. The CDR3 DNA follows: TGTGCCAGCAGCCCGCGGTTGGGGGGGAATTCACCCCTCCACTTT.

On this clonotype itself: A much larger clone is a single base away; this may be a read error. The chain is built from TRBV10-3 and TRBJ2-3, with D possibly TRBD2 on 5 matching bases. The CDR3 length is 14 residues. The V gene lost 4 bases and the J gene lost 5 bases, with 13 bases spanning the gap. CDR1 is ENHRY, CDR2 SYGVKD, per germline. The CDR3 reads CAISARRNGDTQYF. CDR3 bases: TGTGCCATCAGTGCGAGGAGGAATGGAGATACGCAGTATTTT.